The T cell receptor (beta chain) described here comes from a study of T cells after posttransplantation cyclophosphamide. At least ten counts were recorded for this clone. No antigen is known for it. The data were produced by immunoSEQ multiplex PCR, yet TCRdb's version contains in-frame clones alone and is incomplete. The sample contains around 34,000 clones, none of them singletons. V was pared by 9 bases and J by 6 bases, with 17 bases between. Germline V CDR1 and CDR2: MNHNS, SASEGT. This CDR3 is built from 13 residues. Study-wide results and caveats: Tissue-infiltrating T cells from skin or gut overlapped little with blood T cells.

The chain is built from TRBV6-1 and TRBJ1-2, with a possible D match to TRBD1 (6 bases). This clonotype was sampled from a woman aged 45-65 years in good health and a related stem cell transplant donor. Material for sequencing was PBMCs. The CDR3 sequence is CASNREAFNGYTF. CDR3 coding DNA: TGTGCCAGTAACAGGGAGGCTTTTAATGGCTACACCTTC.